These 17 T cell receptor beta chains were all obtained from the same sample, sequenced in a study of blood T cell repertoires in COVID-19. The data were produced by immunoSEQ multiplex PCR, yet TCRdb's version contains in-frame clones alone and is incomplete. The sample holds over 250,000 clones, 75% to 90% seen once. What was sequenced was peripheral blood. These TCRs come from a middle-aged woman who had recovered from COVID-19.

CDR3: CASSSPGSGGYTF. The CDR3 DNA is TGTGCCAGCAGTTCACCGGGCTCGGGGGGCTACACCTTC. The chain uses TRBV6-5 and TRBJ1-2; no reliable D call. Germline values: CDR1 MNHEY, CDR2 SVGAGI. The CDR3 loop spans 13 amino acids. V was cut by 4 bases and J by 8 bases, with 14 bases left in between.

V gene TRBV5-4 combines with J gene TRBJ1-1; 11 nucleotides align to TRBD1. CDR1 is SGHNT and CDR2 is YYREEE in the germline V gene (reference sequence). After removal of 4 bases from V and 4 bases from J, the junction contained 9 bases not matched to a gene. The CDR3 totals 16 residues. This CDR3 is CASSPSRDRGGTEAFF. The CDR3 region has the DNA TGTGCCAGCAGCCCGTCCCGGGACAGGGGGGGCACTGAAGCTTTCTTT.

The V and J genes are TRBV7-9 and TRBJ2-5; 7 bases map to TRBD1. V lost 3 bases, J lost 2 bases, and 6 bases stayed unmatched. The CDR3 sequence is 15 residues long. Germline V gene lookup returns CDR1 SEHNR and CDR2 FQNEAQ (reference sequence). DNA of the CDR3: TGTGCCAGCAGCTTCGGACAGGCTCTTCAAGAGACCCAGTACTTC. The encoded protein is CASSFGQALQETQYF.

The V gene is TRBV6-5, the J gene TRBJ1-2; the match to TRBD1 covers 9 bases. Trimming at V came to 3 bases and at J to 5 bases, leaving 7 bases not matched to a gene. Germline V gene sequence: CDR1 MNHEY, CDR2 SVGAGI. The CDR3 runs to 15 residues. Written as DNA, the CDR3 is TGTGCCAGCAGTTATTCGGACAGGGGCGGTTATGGCTACACCTTC. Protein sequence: CASSYSDRGGYGYTF.

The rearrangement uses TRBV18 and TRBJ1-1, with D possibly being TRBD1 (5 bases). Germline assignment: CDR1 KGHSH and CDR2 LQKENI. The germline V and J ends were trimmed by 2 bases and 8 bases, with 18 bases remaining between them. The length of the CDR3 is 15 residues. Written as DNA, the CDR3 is TGTGCCAGCTCACCAGAGGTCAGGGCGAACCCGGAAGCTTTCTTT. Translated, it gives CASSPEVRANPEAFF.

CDR3 bases: TGTGCCAGCAGTTTAGTCCCGGGGGTCCCTGAAGCTTTCTTT. The encoded protein is CASSLVPGVPEAFF. This chain connects TRBV27 to TRBJ1-1; the D gene is possibly TRBD1 (5 bases). The CDR3 spans 14 residues. The germline V gene encodes CDR1 MNHEY and CDR2 SMNVEV (reference sequence). V was clipped by 2 bases and J by 6 bases, with 13 bases between them.

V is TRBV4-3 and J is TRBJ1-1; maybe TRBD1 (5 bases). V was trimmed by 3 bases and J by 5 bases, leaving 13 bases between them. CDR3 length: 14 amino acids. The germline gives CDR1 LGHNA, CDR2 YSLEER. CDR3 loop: CASSHRAGNTEAFF. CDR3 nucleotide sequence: TGCGCCAGCAGCCACCGCGCAGGGAATACTGAAGCTTTCTTT.

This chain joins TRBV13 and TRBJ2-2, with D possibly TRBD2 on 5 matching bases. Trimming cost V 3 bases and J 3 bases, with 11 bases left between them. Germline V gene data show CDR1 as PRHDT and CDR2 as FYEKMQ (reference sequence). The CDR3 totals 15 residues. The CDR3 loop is CASSFSDGYTGELFF. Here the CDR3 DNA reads TGTGCCAGCAGCTTTAGCGACGGCTACACCGGGGAGCTGTTTTTT.

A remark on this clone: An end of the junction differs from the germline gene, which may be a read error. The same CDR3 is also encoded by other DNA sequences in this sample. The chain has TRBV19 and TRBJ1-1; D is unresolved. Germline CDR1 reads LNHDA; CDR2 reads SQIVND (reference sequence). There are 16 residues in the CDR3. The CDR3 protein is CASSMFLRGVKTEAFF. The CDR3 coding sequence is TGTGCCAGTAGTATGTTCCTCAGAGGTGTGAAGACTGAAGCTTTCTTT. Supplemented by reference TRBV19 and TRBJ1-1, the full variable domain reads DGGITQSPKYLFRKEGQNVTLSCEQNLNHDAMYWYRQDPGQGLRLIYYSQIVNDFQKGDIAEGYSVSREKKESFPLTVTSAQKNPTAFYLCASSMFLRGVKTEAFFGQGTRLTVV.

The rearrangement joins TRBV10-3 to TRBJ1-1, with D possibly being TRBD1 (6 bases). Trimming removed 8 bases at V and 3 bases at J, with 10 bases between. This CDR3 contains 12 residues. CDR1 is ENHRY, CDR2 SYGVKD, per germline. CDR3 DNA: TGTGCCATCCGACAGGCGGACACTGAAGCTTTCTTT. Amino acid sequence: CAIRQADTEAFF.

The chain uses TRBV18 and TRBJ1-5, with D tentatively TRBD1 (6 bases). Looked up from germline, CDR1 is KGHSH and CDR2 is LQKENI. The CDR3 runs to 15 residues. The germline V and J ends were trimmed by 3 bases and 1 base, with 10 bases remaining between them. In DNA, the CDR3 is TGTGCCAGCTCACCGCGGGGGCAAAGCAATCAGCCCCAGCATTTT. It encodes CASSPRGQSNQPQHF.

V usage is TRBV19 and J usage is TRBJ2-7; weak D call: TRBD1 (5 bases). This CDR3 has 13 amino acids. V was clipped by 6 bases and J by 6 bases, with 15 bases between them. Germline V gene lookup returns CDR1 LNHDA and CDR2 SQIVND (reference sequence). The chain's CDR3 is CASRPRELSEQYF. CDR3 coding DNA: TGTGCCAGTAGACCCAGGGAACTATCCGAGCAGTACTTC.

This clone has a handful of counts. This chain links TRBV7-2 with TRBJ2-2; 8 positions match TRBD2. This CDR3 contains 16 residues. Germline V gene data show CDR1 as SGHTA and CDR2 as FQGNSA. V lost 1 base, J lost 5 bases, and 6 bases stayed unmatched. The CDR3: CASSLGGTRRTGELFF. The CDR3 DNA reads TGTGCCAGCAGCTTAGGGGGGACTAGACGAACCGGGGAGCTGTTTTTT. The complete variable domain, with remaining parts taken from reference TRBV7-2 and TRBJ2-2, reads GAGVSQSPSNKVTEKGKDVELRCDPISGHTALYWYRQSLGQGLEFLIYFQGNSAPDKSGLPSDRFSAERTGGSVSTLTIQRTQQEDSAVYLCASSLGGTRRTGELFFGEGSRLTVL.

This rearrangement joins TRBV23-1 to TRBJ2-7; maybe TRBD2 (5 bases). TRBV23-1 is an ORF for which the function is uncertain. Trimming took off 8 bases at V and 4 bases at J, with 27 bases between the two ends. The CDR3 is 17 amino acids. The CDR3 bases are TGCGCCAGCCCCTGTGGGCGGAGGACCCTGAGAGCTTACGAGCAGTACTTC. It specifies CASPCGRRTLRAYEQYF.

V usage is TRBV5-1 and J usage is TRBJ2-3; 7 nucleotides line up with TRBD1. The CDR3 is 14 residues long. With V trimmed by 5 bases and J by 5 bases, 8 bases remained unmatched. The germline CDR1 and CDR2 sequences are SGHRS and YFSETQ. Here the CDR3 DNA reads TGCGCCAGCAGAATTCAGGGGGACAGAGATACGCAGTATTTT. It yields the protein CASRIQGDRDTQYF. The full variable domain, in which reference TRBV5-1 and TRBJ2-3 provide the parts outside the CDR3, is KAGVTQTPRYLIKTRGQQVTLSCSPISGHRSVSWYQQTPGQGLQFLFEYFSETQRNKGNFPGRFSGRQFSNSRSEMNVSTLELGDSALYLCASRIQGDRDTQYFGPGTRLTVL.

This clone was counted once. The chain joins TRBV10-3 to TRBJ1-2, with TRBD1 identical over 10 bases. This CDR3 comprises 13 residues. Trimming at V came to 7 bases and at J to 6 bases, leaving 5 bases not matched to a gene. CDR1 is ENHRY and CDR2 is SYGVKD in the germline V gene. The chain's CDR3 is CAIIRTGGDGYTF. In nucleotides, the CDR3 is TGTGCCATCATAAGGACAGGGGGAGATGGCTACACCTTC.

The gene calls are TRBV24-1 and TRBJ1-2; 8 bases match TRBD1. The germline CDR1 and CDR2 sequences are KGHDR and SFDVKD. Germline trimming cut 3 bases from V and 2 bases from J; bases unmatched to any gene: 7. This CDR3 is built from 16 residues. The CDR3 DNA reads TGTGCCACCAGTGATCTACAGACAGGGGCCAACTATGGCTACACCTTC. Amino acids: CATSDLQTGANYGYTF.